This T cell receptor beta chain is drawn from a study of sequential checkpoint blockade in melanoma. Study background: Patients were randomized 1:1 to nivolumab-then-ipilimumab or ipilimumab-then-nivolumab first-line.

CDR1 is SNHLY, CDR2 FYNNEI, per germline. The V segment lost 6 bases and the J segment 5 bases; nucleotides outside the gene matches: 7. This CDR3 region has 14 residues. This clone was observed a handful of times. Sequencing used immunoSEQ multiplex PCR; TCRdb keeps in-frame clones, though not all of them. The sample records 5,600 or so clones, roughly 57% being singletons. Described treatment: randomized to nivolumab then ipilimumab (arm A) or the reverse (arm B). Sequencing was performed on CD8+ T cells sorted from blood (inferred from file names), taken from a patient given nivolumab and ipilimumab in sequence. The sequence derives from a human donor with melanoma. The chain is built from TRBV2 and TRBJ2-3; TRBD2 agrees at 8 bases. As DNA, the CDR3 is TGTGCCAGCAGCTTAGGTCTAGCGGGAGATACGCAGTATTTT. It is translated as CASSLGLAGDTQYF.